This T cell receptor beta chain came from a study of patients and donors after allogeneic stem cell transplantation. This clonotype was counted at least ten times. Each CDR3 protein gets one entry after TCRdb re-called the RT-PCR reads with MiXCR. The sample contains 25,000 to 35,000 distinct CDR3 sequences, almost 7% of which appear only once. The sequenced sample was blood, either unsorted or a sorted T cell fraction (not recorded which). This receptor was identified in a human donor who was either an allogeneic HSCT recipient or a stem cell or donor lymphocyte infusion donor (not recorded which). It is not recorded whose cells these are; they may come from a transplant donor.

The CDR3 spells CAINPGQGFHGYTF. As DNA, the CDR3 is TGTGCCATCAATCCGGGACAGGGGTTCCATGGCTACACCTTC. This chain joins TRBV10-3 and TRBJ1-2; 10 bases fit TRBD1. The ends lost 7 bases at V and 6 bases at J; junction bases unmatched: 8. CDR1 and CDR2 (germline): ENHRY, SYGVKD. CDR3 size: 14 residues.